This record looks at one TCR beta chain sequence and its context. Authors' analysis steps: Nucleated cell number was recorded as an estimate derived from reference gene primer amplification. Data came from immunoSEQ multiplex PCR; TCRdb stores just in-frame clones and leaves some out. That table is the source of V, J and clone size, and D and trimming were worked out from the DNA. The sample lists roughly 40,000 clones, around 85% occurring once. The data were taken from a study of blood T cell repertoires in COVID-19. Study-level information: Italy, Spain and the United States were the sources of the convalescent and acute COVID-19 samples. T cells, B-cell-depleted T cells, or PBMCs provided the cDNA or gDNA that served as material.

Trimming removed 8 bases from V and 4 bases from J, with 15 bases in between. The germline V gene encodes CDR1 MNHEY and CDR2 SVGAGI. The CDR3 runs to 14 residues. The receptor comes from a human donor in a cohort sampled during active COVID-19. The rearrangement uses TRBV6-5 and TRBJ1-3; a weak D match, TRBD1 (6 bases). The sample taken for sequencing was peripheral blood. The CDR3 nucleotides are TGTGCCAGCGGATACACAGGGACCGGAAACACCATATATTTT. It codes for CASGYTGTGNTIYF.